The clone carrying this T cell receptor beta chain was seen ten or more times. Its specificity is not known. Patients had received no treatment of any kind before thyroid surgery. Per the original data handling: Differences in CDR3 between clinicopathological groups were drawn on to build a classifier intended to discriminate distant-metastatic papillary thyroid cancer patients. TCRdb re-called the PCR reads through MiXCR. TCRdb's processing, not the study's, gives the V and J calls here. Found here are roughly 20,000 clones, about 17% of them singletons; the top ten hold 2.5% to 3%. The data originate from a study of metastatic and nonmetastatic thyroid tumors. Study-wide findings and caveats: Malignant thyroid tumors reportedly exceeded benign nodules significantly in TCR beta diversity, with the difference appearing in blood and tumor.

The origin of this receptor is a male donor with papillary thyroid cancer or a benign thyroid nodule (not recorded which). Some clones in this sample may be carry-over from other donors' samples. The specimen sequenced was adjacent normal tissue.

CDR3 residues: CASPPPRSGNTIYF. The CDR3 coding sequence is TGTGCCAGCCCCCCCCCTCGCTCTGGAAACACCATATATTTT. The chain joins TRBV6-4 to TRBJ1-3; D unresolved. Germline CDR1 MRHNA, CDR2 SNTAGT. The germline V and J ends were trimmed by 8 bases and 0 bases, with 11 bases remaining between them. This CDR3 has 14 residues.